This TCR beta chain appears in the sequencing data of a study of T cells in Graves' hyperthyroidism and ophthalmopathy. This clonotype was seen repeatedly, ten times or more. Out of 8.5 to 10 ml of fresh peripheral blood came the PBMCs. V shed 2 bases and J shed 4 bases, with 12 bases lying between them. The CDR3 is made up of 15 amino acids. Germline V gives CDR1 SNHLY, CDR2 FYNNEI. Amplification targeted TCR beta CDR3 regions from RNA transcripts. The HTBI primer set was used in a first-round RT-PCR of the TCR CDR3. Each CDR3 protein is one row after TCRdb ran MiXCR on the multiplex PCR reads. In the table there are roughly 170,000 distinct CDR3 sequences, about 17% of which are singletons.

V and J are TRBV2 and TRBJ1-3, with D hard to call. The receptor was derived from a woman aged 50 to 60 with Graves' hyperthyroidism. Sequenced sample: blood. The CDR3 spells CASSEMELLGNTIYF. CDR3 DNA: TGTGCCAGCAGTGAAATGGAGCTGCTCGGAAACACCATATATTTT.